The T cell receptor beta chain under discussion was sequenced for a study of cytomegalovirus exposure and HLA in healthy donors. Details on this clone: Its antigen is as yet unknown. The junction departs from germline at one end; a sequencing error may be responsible.

This table comes from immunoSEQ multiplex PCR, and its TCRdb copy is limited to in-frame clones, with some not included. The sample has about 140,000 clones; about 95% are singletons. The study, taken as a whole, reports: A few chains tied to CMV proved CMV antigen-specific in vitro.

The CDR3 sequence is 12 residues long. Germline CDR1 and CDR2: SQVTM and ANQGSEA. Material for sequencing was PBMCs. V and J are TRBV29-1 and TRBJ2-7, with D perhaps matching TRBD2 (5 bases). The TCR was taken from a man aged 18 to 29 in good health and CMV-seropositive. As DNA, the CDR3 is TGCAGCGTAGAAGATGGAGGCTACGAGCAGTACTTC. It encodes CSVEDGGYEQYF.